The TCR beta chain described here comes from a study of blood T cells in healthy people across ages (dated by TCRdb to 2013 to 2016). A note on the overall study: In model experiments, roughly one uniquely barcoded TCR beta cDNA molecule per two T cells was captured by template switching. Using the same blood draw, the study looked at two additional independent replicas of 1 million unique cDNA reads for two donors, one aged 18 to 30 and the other aged 80 or older. Using deep sequencing normalized with unique cDNA molecular identifiers, the study measured how TCR beta repertoire diversity changes with age. To avoid experimental bias, donors of different ages were distributed randomly across sequencing lanes. The donors were split into four age groups: young (average 16 years), middle-aged (roughly 39), aged (over 55) and long-lived (over 75). What the authors observed across the whole study: The long-lived group showed more naive CD4+ T cells, fewer expanded clones and increased TCR diversity than the aged group, suggesting age selection. Observed TCR beta diversity per million T cells fell roughly linearly with age, and a significant reduction was already apparent by age around 44. Estimates of total diversity based on one million sequenced T cells were regarded as lower bounds and as underestimates. There was a strong correlation between observed TCR beta diversity and the percentage of naive T cells measured by flow cytometry. Conclusive comparison of naive and antigen-experienced compartments was prevented by the profiling of bulk unsorted PBMCs. Because donor CMV infection status was unknown, age-related changes in expanded clonotypes were potentially confounded.

Taken from the germline V gene, the CDR1 and CDR2 loops are MNHNS and SASEGT. There are 14 amino acids in the CDR3, from cysteine to phenylalanine inclusive. The sequence is cut down to CDR3 DNA, 42 bases in frame from base 1. V and J lose 8 bases and 2 bases, and a span of 15 bases separates them. The library relied on 5' RACE. The run used an Illumina HiSeq 2500. A second PCR of 7 to 11 cycles was run with a J-beta primer mix and a sample-barcoded 5' primer. Each TCR beta cDNA molecule received a unique molecular identifier from a template-switch 5' adaptor carrying 12 random nucleotides. Each sample yielded at least 2.5 million CDR3-containing paired-end reads. The Mint cDNA synthesis kit, primed by a TRBC-specific oligonucleotide, was used to synthesize first-strand cDNA from all RNA. After uracil-DNA glycosylase treatment, a first 18-cycle PCR used universal primers M1SS and BC2_uni_R on all cDNA. Per the original workflow: For normalization, 1 million high-quality reads were randomly selected from each sample, with every read carrying a distinct molecular identifier. Reads sharing molecular identifiers were discarded rather than binned into consensus sequences. MiTCR, set to a Q25 quality threshold and the strictest error-elimination algorithm, was used for CDR3 identification, clonotype clustering and error correction. Lower-bound total TCR beta diversity was estimated with a nonparametric unseen species model using Euler transformation. TCRdb reprocessed the public reads (quality trimming at Q25 with fastp, clone calling with MiXCR) and kept in-frame beta chains. For every CDR3 protein sequence, its rows merge into one entry that carries the most common genes and DNA. The V and J calls shown here were made by TCRdb, not taken from the authors' results. The sample table records roughly 1,300,000 distinct CDR3 sequences; 59% of these occur just once. Of the sample, 6.7% is held by the ten largest clones.

Donors were approximately 42 systemically healthy Caucasian individuals from Russia aged 6 to 90 years. Ten milliliters of peripheral blood were drawn from each donor into EDTA-treated Vacutainer tubes. Ficoll-Paque density-gradient centrifugation was used to isolate PBMCs, with at least 6 million obtained per sample. Trizol reagent was used to extract total RNA from the PBMCs, yielding at least 6 micrograms per sample. For every donor, flow cytometry on a PBMC aliquot measured the percentage of naive CD45RAhigh/CD27high T cells. This clonotype was picked up one time. The clone's antigen remains unknown. One base away there is no much larger clone; base qualities are not given.

The TCR sequence derives from a man in his late teens or twenties in good health. The sequenced material came from blood. This chain joins TRBV6-1 to TRBJ1-1; a confident D gene designation cannot be given. The CDR3 here reads CASSGSQQNTEAFF. The nucleotides read TGTGCCAGCTCCGGCAGCCAGCAAAACACTGAAGCTTTCTTT.